The T cell receptor (beta chain) under discussion was sequenced for a study of human T cells and chemical hapten exposure. TCRdb ran MiXCR on the RACE reads and lists one entry per CDR3 protein. The sample lists a few hundred thousand distinct CDR3 sequences; 4.5% to 5.5% were seen once. The J segment lost 8 bases and the V segment lost 5 bases, leaving 1 base of the junction unmatched. CDR1 is MNHNY, CDR2 SVGAGI, per germline (reference sequence). CDR3 size: 12 residues. Time point defined: pre-sensitization, week 0. Specified treatment: therapeutic diphenylcyclopropenone sensitization with weekly scalp DPC.

The sequence was obtained from a woman under 30 with alopecia areata. Some clones in this sample may be carry-over from other donors' samples. The starting material was whole blood, obtained in connection with sensitization to the hapten diphenylcyclopropenone (DPC). The chain is built from TRBV6-6 and TRBJ2-1; 9 bases line up with TRBD1. The CDR3 loop reads CASSTGGDEQFF. CDR3 coding DNA: TGTGCCAGCAGTACAGGGGGCGATGAGCAGTTCTTC.